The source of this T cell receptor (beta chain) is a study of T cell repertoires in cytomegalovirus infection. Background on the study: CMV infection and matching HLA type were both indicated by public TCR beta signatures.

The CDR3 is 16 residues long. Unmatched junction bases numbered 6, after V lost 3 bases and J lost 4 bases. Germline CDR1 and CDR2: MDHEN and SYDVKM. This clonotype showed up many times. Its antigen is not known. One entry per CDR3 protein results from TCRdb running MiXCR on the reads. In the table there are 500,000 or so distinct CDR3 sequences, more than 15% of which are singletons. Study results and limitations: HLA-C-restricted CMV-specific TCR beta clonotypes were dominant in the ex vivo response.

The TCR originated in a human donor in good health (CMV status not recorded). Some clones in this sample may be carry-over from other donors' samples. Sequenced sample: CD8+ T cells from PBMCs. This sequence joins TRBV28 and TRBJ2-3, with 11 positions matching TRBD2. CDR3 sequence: CASSLVSGRASDTQYF. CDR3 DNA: TGTGCCAGCAGTTTGGTTAGCGGGAGGGCCTCAGATACGCAGTATTTT.